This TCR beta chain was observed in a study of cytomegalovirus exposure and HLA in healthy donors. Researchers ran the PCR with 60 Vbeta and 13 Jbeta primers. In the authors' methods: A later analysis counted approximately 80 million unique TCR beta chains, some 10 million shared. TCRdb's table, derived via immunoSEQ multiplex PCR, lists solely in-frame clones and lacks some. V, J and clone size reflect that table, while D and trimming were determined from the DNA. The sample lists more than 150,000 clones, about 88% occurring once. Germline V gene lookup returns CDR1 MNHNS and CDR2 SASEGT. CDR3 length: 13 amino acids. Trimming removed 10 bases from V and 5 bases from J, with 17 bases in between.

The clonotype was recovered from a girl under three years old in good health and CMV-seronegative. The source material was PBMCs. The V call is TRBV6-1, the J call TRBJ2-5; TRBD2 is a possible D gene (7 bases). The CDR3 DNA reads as TGTGCCATACTACCCGAGGGGGGGGAGACCCAGTACTTC. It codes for CAILPEGGETQYF.